Listed here is a single T cell receptor (beta chain). This entry is derived from a study of T cell changes during pregnancy in multiple sclerosis. Germline V gene lookup returns CDR1 SGHAT and CDR2 FQNNGV. This CDR3 has 16 residues. Trimming pared 5 bases from V and 3 bases from J, leaving 18 bases between. Profiling relied on immunoSEQ multiplex PCR, and the TCRdb table lists in-frame clones only, not all of them. The sample has about 68,000 clones, about nine tenths seen once. The sequence came from a female donor with multiple sclerosis, enrolled in a pregnancy study. This chain connects TRBV11-2 to TRBJ2-3; a possible D gene is TRBD2 (6 bases). The sample here was peripheral blood, taken in the third trimester of pregnancy. The DNA of the CDR3 is TGTGCCAGCAGCCCGCGGGGCGGGACTGTAACAGATACGCAGTATTTT. Translated, it gives CASSPRGGTVTDTQYF.